Below, 23 T cell receptor beta chains from the same sample are listed, as sequenced in a study of STAT5B mutations in CD4+ large granular lymphocyte leukemia. The protocol was immunoSEQ multiplex PCR, while the TCRdb copy is restricted to in-frame clones and leaves out a portion. The table shows 20,000 to 25,000 clones, with 60% to 80% occurring only once. Sequencing was carried out using CD4+ T cells from blood buffy coats. The receptors originated from a human donor in good health.

This rearrangement joins TRBV5-1 to TRBJ2-5; 12 bases are shared with TRBD2. CDR1 is SGHRS and CDR2 is YFSETQ in the germline V gene. CDR3 length equals 17 residues. J lost 2 bases, V lost 0 bases, and 5 bases had no gene match. For the CDR3, the DNA is TGCGCCAGCAGCTTGGGACTAGCGGGAGATAAACAAGAGACCCAGTACTTC. This encodes CASSLGLAGDKQETQYF.

The chain links TRBV10-3 to TRBJ1-2, with no clear D. Germline-derived CDR1 and CDR2 are ENHRY and SYGVKD. This CDR3 is 15 amino acids long. Trimming took off 2 bases at V and 0 bases at J, with 10 bases between the two ends. The CDR3 DNA is TGTGCCATCAGTGAGCTTGCGGGAGCTAACTATGGCTACACCTTC. Translated: CAISELAGANYGYTF.

The chain has TRBV18 and TRBJ2-7; 10 bases fit TRBD2. The CDR3 extends over 15 amino acids. Germline-derived CDR1 and CDR2 are KGHSH and LQKENI. The junction had 7 bases not matched to a gene; V was cut back by 3 bases and J by 5 bases. The CDR3 here is CASSPERGGRDEQYF. CDR3 bases: TGTGCCAGCTCACCGGAGCGGGGGGGCCGGGACGAGCAGTACTTC.

V is TRBV5-4 and J is TRBJ1-2; 8 bases line up with TRBD1. The CDR3 runs 14 residues. The V segment lost 4 bases and the J segment 5 bases; nucleotides outside the gene matches: 7. Per germline, CDR1 SGHNT and CDR2 YYREEE (reference sequence). The DNA for the CDR3 is TGTGCCAGCAGCAGCGACAGGGGAGGGTATGGCTACACCTTC. It codes for CASSSDRGGYGYTF.

V gene TRBV30 combines with J gene TRBJ2-7; D is ambiguous. Deletions cut 5 bases from V and 3 bases from J, with 14 bases between. The CDR3 length is 13 residues. Germline lookup yields CDR1 GTSNPN and CDR2 SVGIG (reference sequence). CDR3 sequence reads: CAWWDRLGYEQYF. The CDR3 bases are TGTGCCTGGTGGGATAGGCTCGGCTACGAGCAGTACTTC.

This rearrangement joins TRBV28 to TRBJ2-3; 9 bases map to TRBD2. V gave up 7 bases and J gave up 9 bases; unmatched junction bases: 14. This CDR3 is 15 amino acids long. Germline CDR1 is MDHEN and CDR2 is SYDVKM. The CDR3 loop is CASTPAAGGRATQYF. The CDR3 DNA sequence: TGTGCCAGCACCCCAGCGGCGGGGGGGCGGGCCACGCAGTATTTT.

The rearrangement links TRBV13 to TRBJ1-4; 7 bases are a match to TRBD1. Germline CDR1 and CDR2: PRHDT and FYEKMQ (reference sequence). This CDR3 is built from 15 residues. After removal of 5 bases from V and 4 bases from J, the junction contained 7 bases not matched to a gene. In DNA form, the CDR3 reads TGTGCCAGCAGCCGACGGGGGACAGTTAATGAAAAACTGTTTTTT. It specifies CASSRRGTVNEKLFF. The full variable domain, rest sourced from reference TRBV13 and TRBJ1-4, is AAGVIQSPRHLIKEKRETATLKCYPIPRHDTVYWYQQGPGQDPQFLISFYEKMQSDKGSIPDRFSAQQFSDYHSELNMSSLELGDSALYFCASSRRGTVNEKLFFGSGTQLSVL.

The chain employs TRBV5-4 and TRBJ1-6, with 10 bases identical to TRBD1. This CDR3 has 15 residues. Germline values: CDR1 SGHNT, CDR2 YYREEE (reference sequence). V lost 3 bases and J lost 9; bases outside the gene matches: 6. The CDR3 region is CASSSAGTGVSPLHF. The CDR3 bases are TGTGCCAGCAGCTCGGCCGGGACAGGGGTTTCACCCCTCCACTTT.

J is TRBJ1-2 and V is TRBV9; possible D gene TRBD1, 5 bases. Germline V gene lookup returns CDR1 SGDLS and CDR2 YYNGEE. The CDR3 covers 12 residues. The V and J ends lost 3 bases and 4 bases respectively, with 7 bases between them. CDR3 residues: CASSEGLYGYTF. DNA of the CDR3: TGTGCCAGCAGCGAGGGACTCTATGGCTACACCTTC.

The rearrangement links TRBV19 to TRBJ1-2; D is ambiguous. The germline gives CDR1 LNHDA, CDR2 SQIVND (reference sequence). The CDR3 is 14 residues long. The ends were cut back, 1 base at V and 4 bases at J, with 10 bases in the middle. CDR3 sequence: CASSIGRAIYGYTF. In DNA, the CDR3 is TGTGCCAGTAGTATAGGGCGGGCGATCTATGGCTACACCTTC.

The chain is built from TRBV18 and TRBJ2-7; 7 nucleotides line up with TRBD1. CDR3 size: 14 residues. With V trimmed by 3 bases and J by 4 bases, 6 bases remained unmatched. Per the germline V gene, CDR1 is KGHSH and CDR2 is LQKENI. The chain's CDR3 is CASSPGQELYEQYF. CDR3 DNA: TGTGCCAGCTCACCCGGACAGGAATTGTACGAGCAGTACTTC.

This chain joins TRBV20-1 and TRBJ2-4; D call uncertain. Trimming removed 3 bases at V and 5 bases at J, with 5 bases between. Per germline, CDR1 DFQATT and CDR2 SNEGSKA (reference sequence). The CDR3 runs 11 residues. CDR3 coding DNA: TGCAGTGCTAGTGGCCAAAACATTCAGTACTTC. This gives the protein CSASGQNIQYF.

The gene calls are TRBV5-1 and TRBJ1-1, with a weak D call TRBD1 (6 bases). The CDR3 runs 14 residues. Germline loops: CDR1 SGHRS, CDR2 YFSETQ. The V end was cut by 0 bases, the J end by 3 bases, with 9 bases between. The CDR3 sequence is CASSLGDMYTEAFF. The CDR3 coding sequence is TGCGCCAGCAGCTTGGGGGACATGTACACTGAAGCTTTCTTT.

This chain connects TRBV11-3 to TRBJ2-2, with 7 bases matching TRBD1. Germline V gives CDR1 SGHNT, CDR2 YENEEA. This CDR3 has 17 amino acids. V gave up 1 base and J gave up 4 bases; unmatched junction bases: 9. Written as DNA, the CDR3 is TGTGCCAGCAGCTTAGGTGTAGGGGGCACGGGCACCGGGGAGCTGTTTTTT. Protein: CASSLGVGGTGTGELFF. Supplemented by reference TRBV11-3 and TRBJ2-2, the full variable domain reads EAGVVQSPRYKIIEKKQPVAFWCNPISGHNTLYWYLQNLGQGPELLIRYENEEAVDDSQLPKDRFSAERLKGVDSTLKIQPAELGDSAVYLCASSLGVGGTGTGELFFGEGSRLTVL.

The chain has TRBV7-9 and TRBJ1-2; D unresolved. Germline loops: CDR1 SEHNR, CDR2 FQNEAQ (reference sequence). Trimming stripped 4 bases from V and 10 bases from J, with 19 bases between. This CDR3 has 14 amino acids. The CDR3 sequence is CASSSAETWMTYTF. The CDR3, as DNA: TGTGCCAGCAGCTCGGCCGAGACCTGGATGACCTACACCTTC. The complete variable domain, with remaining parts taken from reference TRBV7-9 and TRBJ1-2, reads DTGVSQNPRHKITKRGQNVTFRCDPISEHNRLYWYRQTLGQGPEFLTYFQNEAQLEKSRLLSDRFSAERPKGSFSTLEIQRTEQGDSAMYLCASSSAETWMTYTFGSGTRLTVV.

This clone was recorded once. The chain has TRBV19 and TRBJ2-1; 11 bases are a match to TRBD2. The V gene's germline CDR1 is LNHDA and CDR2 SQIVND (reference sequence). V shed 4 bases and J 10 bases; nucleotides not matched to a gene: 9. The CDR3 length is 15 residues. CDR3 sequence (DNA): TGTGCCAGTAGTACTTTTAGCGGGGGGGCCTGGGAGCAGTTCTTC. It specifies CASSTFSGGAWEQFF.

The gene calls are TRBV7-3 and TRBJ1-1; D perhaps matches TRBD1 (5 bases). Germline loops: CDR1 SGHTA, CDR2 FQGTGA. This CDR3 spans 13 amino acids. V dropped 1 base and J dropped 8 bases, with 11 bases sitting between them. CDR3 in amino acids: CASSLSPQGEAFF. In DNA, the CDR3 is TGTGCCAGCAGCTTAAGTCCCCAGGGAGAAGCTTTCTTT.

V is TRBV11-3 and J is TRBJ2-7; 7 positions agree with TRBD1. V trimming: 5 bases; J trimming: 4 bases; junction bases outside the gene matches: 8. The V gene's germline CDR1 is SGHNT and CDR2 YENEEA. The CDR3 spans 14 residues. The DNA of the CDR3 is TGTGCCAGCAGCGTAGGACAGGACGCTTACGAGCAGTACTTC. Protein product: CASSVGQDAYEQYF. The whole variable domain, filled in from reference TRBV11-3 and TRBJ2-7, reads EAGVVQSPRYKIIEKKQPVAFWCNPISGHNTLYWYLQNLGQGPELLIRYENEEAVDDSQLPKDRFSAERLKGVDSTLKIQPAELGDSAVYLCASSVGQDAYEQYFGPGTRLTVT.

The CDR3 DNA reads TGCGCCAGCAGCCGACTAGCGGGGGGCACAGATACGCAGTATTTT. It encodes CASSRLAGGTDTQYF. V gene TRBV4-1 combines with J gene TRBJ2-3, with 12 bases fitting TRBD2. Germline V gives CDR1 MGHRA, CDR2 YSYEKL. CDR3 length: 15 amino acids. V was pared by 4 bases and J by 1 base, with 0 bases of the junction left unmatched.

The rearrangement links TRBV11-1 to TRBJ2-7, with 7 bases that match TRBD1. V gave up 5 bases and J gave up 9 bases; unmatched junction bases: 13. Germline assignment: CDR1 SGHAT and CDR2 FQDESV (reference sequence). The CDR3 sequence is 14 residues long. The CDR3 nucleotides are TGTGCCAGCAGCCCTCGCCGGGCAGGGGGTGTGCAGTACTTC. This codes for CASSPRRAGGVQYF.

This sequence joins TRBV28 and TRBJ1-2, with D maybe TRBD1 (6 bases). The germline V gene encodes CDR1 MDHEN and CDR2 SYDVKM. CDR3 length: 18 amino acids. The V end was cut by 4 bases, the J end by 0 bases, with 21 bases between. The chain's CDR3 is CASSSSMGGREANYGYTF. In DNA, the CDR3 is TGTGCCAGCAGTTCTAGCATGGGGGGGCGGGAGGCTAACTATGGCTACACCTTC.

This clone was seen more than once but under ten times. The chain has TRBV6-5 and TRBJ1-5; D is unclear. The CDR3 is made up of 13 amino acids. Germline assignment: CDR1 MNHEY and CDR2 SVGAGI. V was clipped by 4 bases and J by 7 bases, with 11 bases between them. The CDR3 sequence is CASSFSTSQPQHF. The CDR3 DNA sequence: TGTGCCAGCAGTTTCTCCACATCCCAGCCCCAGCATTTT.

For the CDR3, the DNA is TGTGCCAGCAGCTTATCAAATCAGGGAAAAAACATTCAGTACTTC. Protein: CASSLSNQGKNIQYF. The chain recombines TRBV11-3 with TRBJ2-4; D possibly corresponds to TRBD1 (5 bases). V gave up 2 bases and J gave up 4 bases, with 12 bases separating them. CDR3 size: 15 residues. In germline, CDR1 is SGHNT, CDR2 YENEEA.